The entry below gives a single TCR beta chain sequence along with its context. V was cut by 6 bases and J by 3 bases, with 8 bases left in between. The CDR3 runs to 13 residues. Germline CDR1 is MDHEN and CDR2 is SYDVKM. This sample was taken from a study of blood T cell repertoires in COVID-19. Libraries were prepared by immunoSEQ multiplex PCR; TCRdb keeps only in-frame clonotypes and omits some of them. The table has more than 100,000 clones, roughly 84% seen once. Cohort 3 recovered donors had two negative PCRs, clearance, or symptom resolution. This chain uses TRBV28 with TRBJ1-4, with D unresolved. The sequencing input was PBMCs or T cells enriched from blood (not recorded which). This receptor was obtained from a woman aged 30 to 39 who had recovered from COVID-19. CDR3 sequence: CASRRAANEKLFF. CDR3 sequence (DNA): TGTGCCAGCAGGAGGGCCGCTAATGAAAAACTGTTTTTT. The full variable domain, with the rest looked up from reference TRBV28 and TRBJ1-4, is DVKVTQSSRYLVKRTGEKVFLECVQDMDHENMFWYRQDPGLGLRLIYFSYDVKMKEKGDIPEGYSVSREKKERFSLILESASTNQTSMYLCASRRAANEKLFFGSGTQLSVL.